A selection of T cell receptor beta chains follows, all from one sample in a study of T cells after yellow fever vaccination. TCRdb fed the 5' RACE reads into MiXCR, producing one record per CDR3 protein. Seen here are about 300,000 distinct CDR3 sequences, around 9.3% observed once, and the top ten hold about 3.7%. This specimen was CD4+ T cells sorted from PBMCs, taken 5 days after the yellow fever booster vaccination. These receptors came from a man aged 18 to 30 who received the YFV17D yellow fever vaccine. Both conserved end residues are part of each CDR3. A D gene is named only where the DNA matches it firmly. Clone size is not always given. Where it is, it says once, few, many or a class for expanded clones.

12,TRBJ2-5,NA,TRBV12-3/TRBV12-4,few,TGTGCCAGCACCGGGATTTCGAAGACCCAGTACTTC,CASTGISKTQYF
17,TRBJ2-1,TRBD2,TRBV7-2,many,TGTGCCAGCAGCTTTACTAGCGGGGGGGCCGTCCTAAATGAGCAGTTCTTC,CASSFTSGGAVLNEQFF
13,TRBJ1-2,NA,TRBV7-3,few,TGTGCCAGCAGCTCAGGGGCTGGGTATGGCTACACCTTC,CASSSGAGYGYTF
13,TRBJ2-7,NA,TRBV20-1,NA,TGCAGTGCTAGGGGACCGGCGGCCTACGAGCAGTACTTC,CSARGPAAYEQYF
20,TRBJ1-2,TRBD1,TRBV5-1,many,TGCGCCAGCAGCTTGGGCCGGCGGCGCGTCGGACAGGGGGCGGAATATGGCTACACCTTC,CASSLGRRRVGQGAEYGYTF
16,TRBJ1-2,NA,TRBV7-9,few,TGTGCCAGCAGCTCGGGCGGGCAACTCTGGGCAGGCGGCTACACCTTC,CASSSGGQLWAGGYTF
17,TRBJ2-6,NA,TRBV6-6,few,TGTGCCAGCAGAGAATTTGGGGGGGCGAGTGGGGCCAACGTCCTGACTTTC,CASREFGGASGANVLTF
13,TRBJ2-3,NA,TRBV12-3/TRBV12-4,NA,TGTGCCAGCAGGCCCGGGAACACAGATACGCAGTATTTT,CASRPGNTDTQYF
16,TRBJ2-3,NA,TRBV7-2,many,TGTGCCAGCAGCTTGGGGGTTGGCAGACACACAGATACGCAGTATTTT,CASSLGVGRHTDTQYF
13,TRBJ2-5,NA,TRBV7-9,few,TGTGCCAGCAGCAGAGATCCCGAAGAGACCCAGTACTTC,CASSRDPEETQYF
15,TRBJ2-1,TRBD1,TRBV6-5,NA,TGTGCCAGCAGTGCCCGGGACAGAGCCTACAATGAGCAGTTCTTC,CASSARDRAYNEQFF
14,TRBJ1-2,NA,TRBV4-1,many,TGCGCCAGCAGCCAAGCGCCAGGGGCCTATGGCTACACCTTC,CASSQAPGAYGYTF
15,TRBJ1-5,TRBD1,TRBV5-1,few,TGCGCCAGCAGCTTGGGGGGACAGTTGGATCAGCCCCAGCATTTT,CASSLGGQLDQPQHF
15,TRBJ1-2,NA,TRBV5-1,few,TGCGCCAGCAGCTTGGGGGCAACCTTTAACTATGGCTACACCTTC,CASSLGATFNYGYTF
14,TRBJ1-5,NA,TRBV3-1,NA,TGTGCCAGCAGCCAGGGGGACACCGATCAGCCCCAGCATTTT,CASSQGDTDQPQHF
13,TRBJ2-1,NA,TRBV10-3,many,TGTGCCATCAGCCCGACAGTCTACAATGAGCAGTTCTTC,CAISPTVYNEQFF
16,TRBJ1-4,NA,TRBV5-1,few,TGCGCCAGCAGCTTGGCCGCGGCCCTAACTAATGAAAAACTGTTTTTT,CASSLAAALTNEKLFF
14,TRBJ1-6,NA,TRBV5-6,many,TGTGCCAGCAGCTTAGCGGGGCCCTGGACCCCCCTCCACTTT,CASSLAGPWTPLHF
15,TRBJ2-2,NA,TRBV7-9,NA,TGTGCCAGCAGCTTTGGGCGCCCAGACACCGGGGAGCTGTTTTTT,CASSFGRPDTGELFF
13,TRBJ2-1,NA,TRBV11-2,NA,TGTGCCAGCAGCCGAGAATTCGCGGGGGAGCAGTTCTTC,CASSREFAGEQFF
13,TRBJ1-2,TRBD1,TRBV20-1,NA,TGCAGTGCTGGACAGGGGTTAGGCTATGGCTACACCTTC,CSAGQGLGYGYTF
16,TRBJ1-5,NA,TRBV5-1,NA,TGCGCCAGCAGCCCCTTACCACAGGGTTCAGATCAGCCCCAGCATTTT,CASSPLPQGSDQPQHF